The rows below give T cell receptor beta chains drawn from one sample of a study of blood T cells in healthy people across ages. MiXCR, run by TCRdb on the 5' RACE reads, gives a single entry per CDR3 protein. The table includes almost 800,000 distinct CDR3 sequences, 58% detected once. Input material: blood. All receptors derive from a young man in good health. Each CDR3 is given with its conserved first and last residue. A D gene is named only where the DNA matches it firmly. A row's size may be missing; if present it is once, few, many or a size class.

j_call,d_call,clone_size,v_call,cdr3_nt,cdr3_aa
TRBJ1-2,TRBD1,.,TRBV7-8,TGTGCCAGCAGCTCAGTCCCGGGACAGGGGAATAACTATGGCTACACCTTC,CASSSVPGQGNNYGYTF
TRBJ2-7,TRBD2,.,TRBV24-1,TGTGCCACCAGTGCGGGTAGCGGGAGGAAAATCTACAATGAGCAGTACTTC,CATSAGSGRKIYNEQYF
TRBJ2-7,.,once,TRBV20-1,TGCAGTGCTAGTCCGACCCTTGACTACGAGCAGTACTTC,CSASPTLDYEQYF
TRBJ2-4,.,.,TRBV12-3/TRBV12-4,TGTGCCGGCAGCTCGATTCGAACCAAAAACATTCAGTACTTC,CAGSSIRTKNIQYF
TRBJ1-1,.,.,TRBV2,TGTGCCAGCAGAGCCCGTGGTTTAAACACTGAAGCTTTCTTT,CASRARGLNTEAFF
TRBJ2-1,TRBD1,.,TRBV29-1,TGCAGCGTGGCGCTCGGACAGGGGACCTCCTACAATGAGCAGTTCTTC,CSVALGQGTSYNEQFF
TRBJ2-1,.,.,TRBV6-2/TRBV6-3,TGTGCCAGCAGTTACCGGGCAACTTACTCCAATGAGCAGTTCTTC,CASSYRATYSNEQFF
TRBJ2-3,.,.,TRBV27,TGTGCCAGCAGTTTAATGAGACTACCCAGCACAGATACGCAGTATTTT,CASSLMRLPSTDTQYF
TRBJ2-2,.,.,TRBV11-1,TGTGCCAGCAGACCCCGGGCGGGCACCGGGGAGCTGTTTTTT,CASRPRAGTGELFF
TRBJ2-3,.,once,TRBV12-3/TRBV12-4,TGTGCCAGCAGTTTATCGGTGCGGGACCCAGATACGCAGTATTTT,CASSLSVRDPDTQYF
TRBJ2-7,.,.,TRBV4-2,TGTGCCAGCAGCCAAGGGGGGGATCGGGAGCAGTACTTC,CASSQGGDREQYF
TRBJ2-1,TRBD2,.,TRBV20-1,TGCAGTGCCACCCCTACGAGCGGGAGAGGCTACAATGAGCAGTTCTTC,CSATPTSGRGYNEQFF
TRBJ2-1,.,.,TRBV24-1,TGTGCCACCAGTGATTTGGCAGGGGACCTTCTTTCCTACAATGAGCAGTTCTTC,CATSDLAGDLLSYNEQFF
TRBJ2-5,.,.,TRBV20-1,TGCAGTGCTAGGAGGGGGGCCGGACAAGAGACCCAGTACTTC,CSARRGAGQETQYF
TRBJ2-6,TRBD1,.,TRBV5-1,TGCGCCAGCACCTTACAGGGGACGAGCTCTGGGGCCAACGTCCTGACTTTC,CASTLQGTSSGANVLTF
TRBJ2-1,.,.,TRBV6-2/TRBV6-3,TGTGCCAGCAGTGACATGGCCGGGCAGGGGAGATCGTTCTTC,CASSDMAGQGRSFF
TRBJ1-5,.,once,TRBV27,TGTGCCAGCAGTTCTTTGGGTCTGACCCCCAATCAGCCCCAGCATTTT,CASSSLGLTPNQPQHF
TRBJ2-4,TRBD2,few,TRBV20-1,TGCAGTGCTAGAGACAGCGGGGGGGCGGGAAACATTCAGTACTTC,CSARDSGGAGNIQYF
TRBJ2-3,.,.,TRBV4-2,TGTGCCAGCAGCCAAACACCGGGACCATACACAGATACGCAGTATTTT,CASSQTPGPYTDTQYF
TRBJ1-2,.,.,TRBV10-3,TGTGCCATTAGCGACTCAACGAGAAGGTCTAACTATGGCTACACCTTC,CAISDSTRRSNYGYTF
TRBJ1-2,.,few,TRBV29-1,TGCAGCGTTGAGGAGACCAACTATGGCTACACCTTC,CSVEETNYGYTF
TRBJ1-5,TRBD1,.,TRBV20-1,TGCAGTGCTTCTTCGACAGGGATCGATCAGCCCCAGCATTTT,CSASSTGIDQPQHF
TRBJ2-7,.,.,TRBV28,TGTGCCAGCAGTTTAGGGCAGGAGCCCGAGCAGTACTTC,CASSLGQEPEQYF
TRBJ1-2,.,.,TRBV27,TGTGCCAGCAGTGTTAACAGGGTGGATGGCTACACCTTC,CASSVNRVDGYTF
TRBJ1-1,.,.,TRBV20-1,TGCAGTGCTAGTAGGAAGGGGGGAGGTAGAGCTTTCTTT,CSASRKGGGRAFF
TRBJ1-1,.,once,TRBV12-3/TRBV12-4,TGTGCCAGCAGTTCCCAGAATGGGAACACTGAAGCTTTCTTT,CASSSQNGNTEAFF
TRBJ2-7,.,few,TRBV20-1,TGCAGTGCTCGAGGGTTCACAGGGAACGGGAAATACGAGCAGTACTTC,CSARGFTGNGKYEQYF
TRBJ2-3,.,.,TRBV10-3,TGTGCCATCAGTGACCCACAGGGGAGGGCAGATACGCAGTATTTT,CAISDPQGRADTQYF
TRBJ2-6,.,.,TRBV11-2,TGTGCCAGCAGCTTCCTGAGGTCTAGTGGGGCCAACGTCCTGACTTTC,CASSFLRSSGANVLTF
TRBJ2-7,TRBD2,few,TRBV7-2,TGTGCCAGCAGCTCTAGCGGCGGGTCCTACGAGCAGTACTTC,CASSSSGGSYEQYF
TRBJ1-2,.,.,TRBV6-5,TGTGCCAGCAGTTACTCGAGCAGGCTGTCTAACTATGGCTACACCTTC,CASSYSSRLSNYGYTF
TRBJ2-7,TRBD2,.,TRBV20-1,TGCAGTTCTAGAGGGACTAGCGACTACGAGCAGTACTTC,CSSRGTSDYEQYF
TRBJ2-4,TRBD2,.,TRBV5-1,TGCGCCAGCAGCCCGGTCGCACTAGCGGGGGGGCGAGCCAAAAACATTCAGTACTTC,CASSPVALAGGRAKNIQYF
TRBJ2-5,.,.,TRBV2,TGTGCCAGCAATGGAGGAGCCTCCGGAGCCCAGTACTTC,CASNGGASGAQYF
TRBJ1-2,.,.,TRBV6-5,TGTGCCAGCAGTTATAACGGTGGCTACACCTTC,CASSYNGGYTF
TRBJ2-1,.,few,TRBV20-1,TGCAGTGCTAGGTCCCTTTTGGGGGTTAACTACAATGAGCAGTTCTTC,CSARSLLGVNYNEQFF
TRBJ2-7,.,once,TRBV11-1,TGTGCCAGCAGCTCCCCGGGACAAATCCCCTACGAGCAGTACTTC,CASSSPGQIPYEQYF